This T cell receptor (beta chain) is drawn from a study of T-cell reconstitution after alpha-beta-depleted transplantation in children. Using unique molecular identifiers, the investigators prepared the TCRbeta library. TCRdb reprocessed the PCR reads with MiXCR, giving one entry per CDR3 protein. The table lists approximately 590,000 distinct CDR3 sequences, over 9.5% of them singletons. The V gene's germline CDR1 is SGHRS and CDR2 YFSETQ. J gave up 2 bases and V 4 bases, and 8 bases lay outside the gene matches. The CDR3 loop spans 15 amino acids. This material consisted of PBMCs from the stem cell graft donor, taken from the stem cell graft. The TCR originated in a human donor who donated a stem cell graft to a child with acute myeloid leukemia. V usage is TRBV5-1 and J usage is TRBJ2-5; 7 bases are a match to TRBD2. CDR3 sequence reads: CASSALLGGQETQYF. CDR3 DNA sequence: TGCGCCAGCAGCGCCCTTCTCGGGGGGCAAGAGACCCAGTACTTC. Full variable domain (outside the CDR3, taken from reference TRBV5-1 and TRBJ2-5): KAGVTQTPRYLIKTRGQQVTLSCSPISGHRSVSWYQQTPGQGLQFLFEYFSETQRNKGNFPGRFSGRQFSNSRSEMNVSTLELGDSALYLCASSALLGGQETQYFGPGTRLLVL.